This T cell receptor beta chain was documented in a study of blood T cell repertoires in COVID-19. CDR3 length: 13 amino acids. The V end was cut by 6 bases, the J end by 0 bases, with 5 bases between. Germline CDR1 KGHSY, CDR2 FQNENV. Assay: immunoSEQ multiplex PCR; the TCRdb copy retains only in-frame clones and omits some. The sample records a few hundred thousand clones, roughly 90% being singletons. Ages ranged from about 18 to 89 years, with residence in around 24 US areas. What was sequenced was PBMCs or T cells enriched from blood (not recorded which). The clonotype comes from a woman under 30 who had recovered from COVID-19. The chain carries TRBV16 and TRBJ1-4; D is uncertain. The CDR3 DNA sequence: TGTGCCAGCAGTCTTGCAACTAATGAAAAACTGTTTTTT. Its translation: CASSLATNEKLFF.